A selection of T cell receptor beta chains follows, all from one sample in a study of radiation and T cells in renal cell carcinoma. Profiled with immunoSEQ multiplex PCR; TCRdb holds only in-frame clones, not every one. The sample holds 50,000 to 75,000 clones, about three quarters seen once. The source material was blood, sampled from a patient whose treatment included radiotherapy and nephrectomy. The receptor set was obtained from a man between 60 and 75 years old with renal cell carcinoma. The CDR3 runs from the conserved cysteine through the conserved F or W. Each record gives: clone size, V gene, J gene, D gene, CDR3 DNA, CDR3 protein. The D gene is left open where the match is weak. Some rows have no size entry. The others give once, few or many, or a class for an expanded clone.

clone_size: -; v_call: TRBV10-2; j_call: TRBJ1-5; d_call: -; cdr3_nt: TGCGCCAGCTCACTCCGGGGTCAACAGCCCCAGCATTTT; cdr3_aa: CASSLRGQQPQHF
clone_size: -; v_call: TRBV19; j_call: TRBJ1-6; d_call: TRBD1; cdr3_nt: TGTGCCAGTAGTTCCCGGACAGGTTTGGATTCACCCCTCCACTTT; cdr3_aa: CASSSRTGLDSPLHF
clone_size: -; v_call: TRBV30; j_call: TRBJ2-3; d_call: -; cdr3_nt: TGTGCCTGGAGGAGTGGGACGGAAAGCACAGATACGCAGTATTTT; cdr3_aa: CAWRSGTESTDTQYF
clone_size: -; v_call: TRBV10-3; j_call: TRBJ2-3; d_call: TRBD2; cdr3_nt: TGTGCCATCAGATCAACTCGGGGGGTCAGCACAGATACGCAGTATTTT; cdr3_aa: CAIRSTRGVSTDTQYF
clone_size: -; v_call: TRBV7-9; j_call: TRBJ2-1; d_call: -; cdr3_nt: TGTGCCAGCAGCGCGGTACAGCTGTTCCTTTCCTACAATGAGCAGTTCTTC; cdr3_aa: CASSAVQLFLSYNEQFF
clone_size: -; v_call: TRBV6-1; j_call: TRBJ1-2; d_call: TRBD1; cdr3_nt: TGTGCCAGCAGTGCAGAGGACAGGGGGCAAGGCTACACCTTC; cdr3_aa: CASSAEDRGQGYTF
clone_size: -; v_call: TRBV2; j_call: TRBJ2-7; d_call: TRBD1; cdr3_nt: TGTGCCAGCAGTGATAGACAGGGGCTCCTAGGGTACGAGCAGTACTTC; cdr3_aa: CASSDRQGLLGYEQYF
clone_size: -; v_call: TRBV11-2; j_call: TRBJ2-1; d_call: TRBD2; cdr3_nt: TGTGCCAGCAGCTTAGCGGGTAGCGGGAGGGCTAATGAGCAGTTCTTC; cdr3_aa: CASSLAGSGRANEQFF
clone_size: -; v_call: TRBV6-6; j_call: TRBJ1-5; d_call: -; cdr3_nt: TGTGCCAGCAGTTACTCCCCGGAGAGAGGGCCCCAGCATTTT; cdr3_aa: CASSYSPERGPQHF
clone_size: -; v_call: TRBV30; j_call: TRBJ2-3; d_call: -; cdr3_nt: TGTGCCTGGAGTCAGGCGGGGTACCGGGCAGATACGCAGTATTTT; cdr3_aa: CAWSQAGYRADTQYF
clone_size: -; v_call: TRBV11-2; j_call: TRBJ2-7; d_call: TRBD1; cdr3_nt: TGTGCCAGCAGGTTACAGGGGGCTGACGAGCAGTACTTC; cdr3_aa: CASRLQGADEQYF
clone_size: -; v_call: TRBV11-2; j_call: TRBJ2-3; d_call: -; cdr3_nt: TGTGCCAGCAGCTTAGGGCCTGGGGGGGATACGCAGTATTTT; cdr3_aa: CASSLGPGGDTQYF
clone_size: -; v_call: TRBV7-8; j_call: TRBJ1-5; d_call: -; cdr3_nt: TGTGCCAGCAGCTTAGAGTTGCTTCGAAATCAGCCCCAGCATTTT; cdr3_aa: CASSLELLRNQPQHF
clone_size: -; v_call: TRBV5-5; j_call: TRBJ1-1; d_call: -; cdr3_nt: TGTGCCAGCAGCCGGGGGACTGTAAAAGCTTTCTTT; cdr3_aa: CASSRGTVKAFF
clone_size: -; v_call: TRBV11-1; j_call: TRBJ2-1; d_call: -; cdr3_nt: TGTGCCAGCAGCCGCATTAGGAGTGGCGATGAGCAGTTCTTC; cdr3_aa: CASSRIRSGDEQFF
clone_size: -; v_call: TRBV14; j_call: TRBJ2-5; d_call: -; cdr3_nt: TGTGCCAGCAGCAAATACAGGGTGGAGACCCAGTACTTC; cdr3_aa: CASSKYRVETQYF
clone_size: -; v_call: TRBV12-5; j_call: TRBJ2-1; d_call: TRBD2; cdr3_nt: TGTGCTAGTCGCCAAGCGGGAGGACACAATGAGCAGTTCTTC; cdr3_aa: CASRQAGGHNEQFF
clone_size: -; v_call: TRBV7-9; j_call: TRBJ2-1; d_call: -; cdr3_nt: TGTGCCAGCAGCTTATCGGGACCCTACAATGAGCAGTTCTTC; cdr3_aa: CASSLSGPYNEQFF
clone_size: -; v_call: TRBV6-1; j_call: TRBJ1-4; d_call: TRBD1; cdr3_nt: TGTGCCAGCAGAAGACCGGGACAGGGGGACGAAAAACTGTTTTTT; cdr3_aa: CASRRPGQGDEKLFF
clone_size: -; v_call: TRBV7-6; j_call: TRBJ2-1; d_call: -; cdr3_nt: TGTGCCAGCAGCTTAGGACGTAGCAATGAGCAGTTCTTC; cdr3_aa: CASSLGRSNEQFF
clone_size: -; v_call: TRBV19; j_call: TRBJ1-4; d_call: -; cdr3_nt: TGTGCCAGTAGTATGGGCGCCAGCGGGGGCTGGAAACTGTTTTTT; cdr3_aa: CASSMGASGGWKLFF
clone_size: once; v_call: TRBV19; j_call: TRBJ1-2; d_call: -; cdr3_nt: TGTGCCAGTAGTCCCGCCGGGTTAAACTATGACTACACCTTC; cdr3_aa: CASSPAGLNYDYTF
clone_size: -; v_call: TRBV6-5; j_call: TRBJ2-7; d_call: -; cdr3_nt: TGTGCCAGCAGTTACTCGGGACCGCAAGTTGAGCAGTACTTC; cdr3_aa: CASSYSGPQVEQYF
clone_size: -; v_call: TRBV5-1; j_call: TRBJ2-1; d_call: TRBD2; cdr3_nt: TGCGCCAGCAGCTTAGGCGGGAGGGCCAATGAGCAGTTCTTC; cdr3_aa: CASSLGGRANEQFF
clone_size: few; v_call: TRBV30; j_call: TRBJ2-5; d_call: TRBD1; cdr3_nt: TGTGCCTGGGGTCCGGGACAGACACAAGAGACCCAGTACTTC; cdr3_aa: CAWGPGQTQETQYF
clone_size: -; v_call: TRBV13; j_call: TRBJ1-1; d_call: -; cdr3_nt: TGTGCCAGCAGCTACAGACCGGGACATAGAAACACTGAAGCTTTCTTT; cdr3_aa: CASSYRPGHRNTEAFF
clone_size: -; v_call: TRBV5-5; j_call: TRBJ1-2; d_call: -; cdr3_nt: TGTGCCAGCAGCTTGGAGGGCAGTCCAACTAGTGGCTACACCTTC; cdr3_aa: CASSLEGSPTSGYTF
clone_size: few; v_call: TRBV7-9; j_call: TRBJ1-4; d_call: -; cdr3_nt: TGTGCCAGCAGCTTATTAGGCGAAAAACTGTTTTTT; cdr3_aa: CASSLLGEKLFF
clone_size: -; v_call: TRBV4-1; j_call: TRBJ2-3; d_call: -; cdr3_nt: TGCGCCAGCAGCCAAGGGACTACGACAGATACGCAGTATTTT; cdr3_aa: CASSQGTTTDTQYF
clone_size: -; v_call: TRBV7-7; j_call: TRBJ2-3; d_call: TRBD2; cdr3_nt: TGTGCCAGCAGCAACGCACCTCTACTAGCGGGAGGAGGGGATACGCAGTATTTT; cdr3_aa: CASSNAPLLAGGGDTQYF
clone_size: -; v_call: TRBV5-6; j_call: TRBJ1-2; d_call: -; cdr3_nt: TGTGCCAGCAGCTTACAGGAGGTTGGCTACACCTTC; cdr3_aa: CASSLQEVGYTF
clone_size: -; v_call: TRBV15; j_call: TRBJ2-6; d_call: -; cdr3_nt: TGTGCCACCAGCATCATCGCCTCTGGGGCCAACGTCCTGACTTTC; cdr3_aa: CATSIIASGANVLTF
clone_size: -; v_call: TRBV30; j_call: TRBJ1-2; d_call: -; cdr3_nt: TGTGCCTGGAGTGGTGGACACTGGAATGGCTACACCTTC; cdr3_aa: CAWSGGHWNGYTF
clone_size: few; v_call: TRBV27; j_call: TRBJ1-2; d_call: TRBD1; cdr3_nt: TGTGCCAGCAGTTTATCACCAGGGGGCGTGGGCTACACCTTC; cdr3_aa: CASSLSPGGVGYTF
clone_size: -; v_call: TRBV4-2; j_call: TRBJ2-5; d_call: TRBD1; cdr3_nt: TGTGCCAGCAGCCAAAAGGACAGGGGCAAAGAGACCCAGTACTTC; cdr3_aa: CASSQKDRGKETQYF
clone_size: -; v_call: TRBV7-2; j_call: TRBJ1-6; d_call: -; cdr3_nt: TGTGCCAGCAGCTTAGGAGCAGGAGGATCACCCCTCCACTTT; cdr3_aa: CASSLGAGGSPLHF
clone_size: -; v_call: TRBV2; j_call: TRBJ1-2; d_call: -; cdr3_nt: TGTGCCAGCAGGTACGGGACACGAAATGGCTACACCTTC; cdr3_aa: CASRYGTRNGYTF
clone_size: -; v_call: TRBV4-3; j_call: TRBJ2-1; d_call: TRBD2; cdr3_nt: TGCGCCAGCAGCCAAGATCTTGGGAGGGAAGGGGATGAGCAGTTCTTC; cdr3_aa: CASSQDLGREGDEQFF
clone_size: -; v_call: TRBV29-1; j_call: TRBJ2-7; d_call: -; cdr3_nt: TGCAGCGTCAAGACTAGTGCTAACGAGCAGTACTTC; cdr3_aa: CSVKTSANEQYF
clone_size: -; v_call: TRBV11-1; j_call: TRBJ1-1; d_call: -; cdr3_nt: TGTGCCAGCAGCTTACACAACACTGAAGCTTTCTTT; cdr3_aa: CASSLHNTEAFF
clone_size: -; v_call: TRBV4-2; j_call: TRBJ2-1; d_call: TRBD2; cdr3_nt: TGTGCCAGCAGCCAAGAGAGGGCTAGCGGGTACAATGAGCAGTTCTTC; cdr3_aa: CASSQERASGYNEQFF
clone_size: -; v_call: TRBV27; j_call: TRBJ2-5; d_call: TRBD1; cdr3_nt: TGTGCCAGCAGTATGGCACAGGGGGCAGGAGAGACCCAGTACTTC; cdr3_aa: CASSMAQGAGETQYF
clone_size: -; v_call: TRBV5-1; j_call: TRBJ2-2; d_call: TRBD2; cdr3_nt: TGCGCCAGCAGCTCCGGGGGTAGCGGGATGAGCACCGGGGAGCTGTTTTTT; cdr3_aa: CASSSGGSGMSTGELFF
clone_size: -; v_call: TRBV4-3; j_call: TRBJ1-2; d_call: TRBD1; cdr3_nt: TGCGCCAGCAGCCAAGTCTTCCAGGGGGCTCTTAACTATGGCTACACCTTC; cdr3_aa: CASSQVFQGALNYGYTF
clone_size: -; v_call: TRBV5-1; j_call: TRBJ1-3; d_call: -; cdr3_nt: TGCGCCAGCAGCAGTGGCGTGGGATCTGGAAACACCATATATTTT; cdr3_aa: CASSSGVGSGNTIYF
clone_size: -; v_call: TRBV5-1; j_call: TRBJ2-3; d_call: TRBD2; cdr3_nt: TGCGCCAGCAGCTTGGAGAGCGGGAGTAGCACAGATACGCAGTATTTT; cdr3_aa: CASSLESGSSTDTQYF
clone_size: few; v_call: TRBV10-2; j_call: TRBJ1-3; d_call: -; cdr3_nt: TGCGCCAGCACAGCAGGAAACACCATATATTTT; cdr3_aa: CASTAGNTIYF
clone_size: -; v_call: TRBV6-1; j_call: TRBJ2-1; d_call: -; cdr3_nt: TGTGCCAGCAGCCCAAGAAACAATGAGCAGTTCTTC; cdr3_aa: CASSPRNNEQFF
clone_size: -; v_call: TRBV5-1; j_call: TRBJ2-3; d_call: -; cdr3_nt: TGCGCCAGCAGCCGGCTGGCCACAGATACGCAGTATTTT; cdr3_aa: CASSRLATDTQYF
clone_size: -; v_call: TRBV19; j_call: TRBJ2-1; d_call: TRBD1; cdr3_nt: TGTGCCAGTAGTCCCGGCAGGGGGTTTGAGCAGTTCTTC; cdr3_aa: CASSPGRGFEQFF
clone_size: -; v_call: TRBV11-3; j_call: TRBJ2-3; d_call: TRBD2; cdr3_nt: TGTGCCAGCAGCTTAGGTGCCCTACTAGCGGGGGGTTACACAGATACGCAGTATTTT; cdr3_aa: CASSLGALLAGGYTDTQYF
clone_size: -; v_call: TRBV15; j_call: TRBJ1-4; d_call: -; cdr3_nt: TGTGCCACCAGCAGAGGGGGTCAGGGACTTGAAAAACTGTTTTTT; cdr3_aa: CATSRGGQGLEKLFF
clone_size: -; v_call: TRBV19; j_call: TRBJ2-6; d_call: -; cdr3_nt: TGTGCCAGTAGTATTGATCTGGCCGGGGCCAACGTCCTGACTTTC; cdr3_aa: CASSIDLAGANVLTF
clone_size: -; v_call: TRBV5-4; j_call: TRBJ1-2; d_call: TRBD1; cdr3_nt: TGTGCCAGCAGCTCAGGACAGGTCGATTATGGCTACACCTTC; cdr3_aa: CASSSGQVDYGYTF
clone_size: -; v_call: TRBV29-1; j_call: TRBJ2-3; d_call: -; cdr3_nt: TGCAGCGTCGTTACAGGTCAAGGCACAGATACGCAGTATTTT; cdr3_aa: CSVVTGQGTDTQYF
clone_size: -; v_call: TRBV2; j_call: TRBJ1-2; d_call: TRBD1; cdr3_nt: TGTGCCAGCAGTCGGGACAGGAAAAAATATGGCTACACCTTC; cdr3_aa: CASSRDRKKYGYTF
clone_size: few; v_call: TRBV2; j_call: TRBJ1-2; d_call: -; cdr3_nt: TGTGCCAGCAGTGTGGGCCAGGACTATGGCTACACCTTC; cdr3_aa: CASSVGQDYGYTF
clone_size: -; v_call: TRBV27; j_call: TRBJ2-1; d_call: -; cdr3_nt: TGTGCCAGCAGACGGACGGAGACCTACAATGAGCAGTTCTTC; cdr3_aa: CASRRTETYNEQFF
clone_size: -; v_call: TRBV7-2; j_call: TRBJ2-1; d_call: -; cdr3_nt: TGTGCCAGCAGCCCAGGGGGGTCCTACAATGAGCAGTTCTTC; cdr3_aa: CASSPGGSYNEQFF
clone_size: once; v_call: TRBV5-6; j_call: TRBJ1-4; d_call: -; cdr3_nt: TGTGCCAGCACCTTCGGGGGGACTAATGAAAAACTGTTTTTT; cdr3_aa: CASTFGGTNEKLFF